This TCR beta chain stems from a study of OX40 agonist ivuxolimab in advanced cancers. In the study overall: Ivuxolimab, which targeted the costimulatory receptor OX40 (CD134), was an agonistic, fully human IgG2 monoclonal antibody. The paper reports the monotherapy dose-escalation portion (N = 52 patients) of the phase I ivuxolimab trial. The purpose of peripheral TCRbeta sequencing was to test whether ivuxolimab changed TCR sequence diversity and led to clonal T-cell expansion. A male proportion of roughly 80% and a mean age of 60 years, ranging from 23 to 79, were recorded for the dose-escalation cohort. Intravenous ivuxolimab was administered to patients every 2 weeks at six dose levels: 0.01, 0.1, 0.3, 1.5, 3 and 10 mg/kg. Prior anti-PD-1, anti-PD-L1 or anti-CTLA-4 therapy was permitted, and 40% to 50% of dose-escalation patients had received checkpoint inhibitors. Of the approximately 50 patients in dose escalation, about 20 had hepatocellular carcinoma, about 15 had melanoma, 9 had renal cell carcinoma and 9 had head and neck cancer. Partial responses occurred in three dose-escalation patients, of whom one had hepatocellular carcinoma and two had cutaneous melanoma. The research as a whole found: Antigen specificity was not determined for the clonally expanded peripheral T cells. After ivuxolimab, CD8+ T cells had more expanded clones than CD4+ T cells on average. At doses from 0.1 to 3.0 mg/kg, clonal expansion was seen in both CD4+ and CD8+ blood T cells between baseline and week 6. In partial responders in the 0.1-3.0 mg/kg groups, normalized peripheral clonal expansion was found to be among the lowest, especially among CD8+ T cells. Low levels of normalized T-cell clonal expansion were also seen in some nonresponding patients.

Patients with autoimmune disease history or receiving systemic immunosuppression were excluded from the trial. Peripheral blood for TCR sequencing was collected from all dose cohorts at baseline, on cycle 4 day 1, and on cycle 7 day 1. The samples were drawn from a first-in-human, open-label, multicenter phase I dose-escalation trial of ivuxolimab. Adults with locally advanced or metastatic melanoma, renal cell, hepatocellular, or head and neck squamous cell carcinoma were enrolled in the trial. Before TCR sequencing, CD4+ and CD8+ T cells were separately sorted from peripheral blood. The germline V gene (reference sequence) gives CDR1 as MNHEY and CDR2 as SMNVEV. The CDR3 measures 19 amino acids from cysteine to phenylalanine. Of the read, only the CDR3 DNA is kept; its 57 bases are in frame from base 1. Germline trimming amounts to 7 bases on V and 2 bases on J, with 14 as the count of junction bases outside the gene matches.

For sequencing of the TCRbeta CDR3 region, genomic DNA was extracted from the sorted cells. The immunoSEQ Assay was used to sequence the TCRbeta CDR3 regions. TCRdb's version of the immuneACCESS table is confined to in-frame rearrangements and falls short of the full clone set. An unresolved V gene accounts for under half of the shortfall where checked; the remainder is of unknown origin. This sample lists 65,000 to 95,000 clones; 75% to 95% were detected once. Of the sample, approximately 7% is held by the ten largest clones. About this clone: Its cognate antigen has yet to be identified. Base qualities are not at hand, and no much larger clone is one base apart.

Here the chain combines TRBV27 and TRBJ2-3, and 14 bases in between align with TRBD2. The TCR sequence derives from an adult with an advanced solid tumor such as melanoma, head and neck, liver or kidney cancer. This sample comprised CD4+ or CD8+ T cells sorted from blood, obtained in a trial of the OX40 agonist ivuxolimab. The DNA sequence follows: TGTGCCAGCAACCACTTACCGGGACTAGCGGGAGATCACACAGATACGCAGTATTTT. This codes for CASNHLPGLAGDHTDTQYF.